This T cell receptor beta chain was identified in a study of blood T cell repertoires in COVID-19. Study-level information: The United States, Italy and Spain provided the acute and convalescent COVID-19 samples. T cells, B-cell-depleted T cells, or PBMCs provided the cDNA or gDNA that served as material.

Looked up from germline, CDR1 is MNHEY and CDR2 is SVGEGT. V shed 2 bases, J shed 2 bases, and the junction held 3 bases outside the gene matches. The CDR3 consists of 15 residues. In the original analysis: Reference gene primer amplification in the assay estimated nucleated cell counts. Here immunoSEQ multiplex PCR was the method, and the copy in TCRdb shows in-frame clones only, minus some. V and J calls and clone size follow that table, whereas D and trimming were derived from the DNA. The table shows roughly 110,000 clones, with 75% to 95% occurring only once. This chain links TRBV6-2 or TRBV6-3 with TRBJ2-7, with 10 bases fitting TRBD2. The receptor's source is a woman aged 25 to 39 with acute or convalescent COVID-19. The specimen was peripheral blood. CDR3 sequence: CASSYGLAGAYEQYF. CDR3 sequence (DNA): TGTGCCAGCAGTTACGGGCTAGCGGGGGCCTACGAGCAGTACTTC.